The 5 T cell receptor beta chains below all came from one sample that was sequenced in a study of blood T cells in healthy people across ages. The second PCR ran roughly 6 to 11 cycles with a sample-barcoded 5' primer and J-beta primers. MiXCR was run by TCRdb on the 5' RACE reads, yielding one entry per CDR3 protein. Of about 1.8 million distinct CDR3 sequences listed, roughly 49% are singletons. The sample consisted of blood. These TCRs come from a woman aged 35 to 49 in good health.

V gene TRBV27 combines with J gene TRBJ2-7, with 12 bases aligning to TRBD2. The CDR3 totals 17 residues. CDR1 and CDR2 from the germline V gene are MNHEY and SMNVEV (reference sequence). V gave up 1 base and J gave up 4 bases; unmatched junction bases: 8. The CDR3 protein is CASSLYASGGGSYEQYF. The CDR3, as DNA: TGTGCCAGCAGTTTATATGCTAGCGGGGGGGGCTCATACGAGCAGTACTTC.

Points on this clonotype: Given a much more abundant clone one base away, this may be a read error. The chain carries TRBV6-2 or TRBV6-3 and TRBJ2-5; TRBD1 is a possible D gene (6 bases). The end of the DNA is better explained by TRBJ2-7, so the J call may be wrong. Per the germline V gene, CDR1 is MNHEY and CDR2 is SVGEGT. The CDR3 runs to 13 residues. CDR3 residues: CASSNREPYEQYF. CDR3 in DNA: TGTGCCAGCAGTAACAGGGAACCCTACGAGCAGTACTTC.

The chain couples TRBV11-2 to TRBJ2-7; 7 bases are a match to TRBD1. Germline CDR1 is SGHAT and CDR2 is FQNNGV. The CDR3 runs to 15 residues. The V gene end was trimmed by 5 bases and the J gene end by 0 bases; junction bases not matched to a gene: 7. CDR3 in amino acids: CASSLWGQTSYEQYF. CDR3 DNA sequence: TGTGCCAGCAGCCTGTGGGGACAGACCTCCTACGAGCAGTACTTC.

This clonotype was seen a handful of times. In nucleotides, the CDR3 is TGTGCCAGCAGTTTAGTAACAGAATATAATTCACCCCTCCACTTT. It specifies CASSLVTEYNSPLHF. The chain uses TRBV27 and TRBJ1-6; no reliable D call. In germline, CDR1 is MNHEY, CDR2 SMNVEV (reference sequence). The V and J ends lost 2 bases and 4 bases respectively, with 9 bases between them. This CDR3 has 15 amino acids.

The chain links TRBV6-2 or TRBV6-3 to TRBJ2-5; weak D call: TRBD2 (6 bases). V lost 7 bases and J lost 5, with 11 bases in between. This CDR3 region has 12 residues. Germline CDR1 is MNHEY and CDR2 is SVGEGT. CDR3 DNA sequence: TGTGCCAGCACGGGGGACGTGGAGACCCAGTACTTC. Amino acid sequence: CASTGDVETQYF.